These 2 T cell receptor beta chains originate from one sample sequenced in a study of T-cell reconstitution after alpha-beta-depleted transplantation in children. For TCRbeta, the library was prepared with unique molecular identifiers. In TCRdb, the PCR reads were re-called with MiXCR into one record per CDR3 protein. The sample includes approximately 250,000 distinct CDR3 sequences, 7.5% to 10% of them seen just once. Here the sequenced sample was PBMCs from the stem cell graft donor, taken from the stem cell graft. These receptors all stem from a human donor who donated a stem cell graft to a child with SCID.

Ten or more counts support this clonotype. This chain joins TRBV6-1 and TRBJ1-1, with D maybe TRBD1 (5 bases). With 2 bases removed from V and 8 bases from J, the gap between germline ends came to 24 bases. The germline V gene encodes CDR1 MNHNS and CDR2 SASEGT. The CDR3 loop spans 17 amino acids. The CDR3 is CASSESWGTGSLVEAFF. DNA of the CDR3: TGTGCCAGCAGTGAATCGTGGGGGACTGGGAGTTTAGTGGAAGCTTTCTTT.

This clonotype was detected many times. The chain links TRBV24-1 to TRBJ2-3, with 9 bases aligning to TRBD2. Germline assignment: CDR1 KGHDR and CDR2 SFDVKD. The CDR3 loop spans 14 amino acids. V trimming: 9 bases; J trimming: 9 bases; junction bases outside the gene matches: 12. The CDR3 reads CATSDPGLAATQYF. CDR3 nucleotide sequence: TGTGCCACCTCCGACCCGGGACTAGCTGCGACGCAGTATTTT.